The TCR beta chain under discussion was sequenced for a study of OX40 agonist ivuxolimab in advanced cancers. Study conclusions and caveats: Antigen specificity remained undetermined for the expanded peripheral T cells.

This clone showed up just a few times. Its specificity is not known. Using immunoSEQ multiplex PCR, the repertoire was profiled, and TCRdb retains in-frame clones only, with some absent. Here the sample spans around 100,000 clones, approximately 90% being singletons. V was pared by 4 bases and J by 9 bases, with 16 bases between. CDR1 SQVTM and CDR2 ANQGSEA come from the germline V gene. CDR3 length: 13 residues. The sequence came from an adult with an advanced solid tumor such as melanoma, head and neck, liver or kidney cancer. The V and J genes are TRBV29-1 and TRBJ1-5, with D possibly TRBD1 on 5 matching bases. Sequenced here: CD4+ or CD8+ T cells sorted from blood, sampled in a trial of the OX40 agonist ivuxolimab. The CDR3 nucleotides read TGCAGCGTTGCCGGGACCCCCGGGGGGCCCCAGCATTTT. It yields the protein CSVAGTPGGPQHF.